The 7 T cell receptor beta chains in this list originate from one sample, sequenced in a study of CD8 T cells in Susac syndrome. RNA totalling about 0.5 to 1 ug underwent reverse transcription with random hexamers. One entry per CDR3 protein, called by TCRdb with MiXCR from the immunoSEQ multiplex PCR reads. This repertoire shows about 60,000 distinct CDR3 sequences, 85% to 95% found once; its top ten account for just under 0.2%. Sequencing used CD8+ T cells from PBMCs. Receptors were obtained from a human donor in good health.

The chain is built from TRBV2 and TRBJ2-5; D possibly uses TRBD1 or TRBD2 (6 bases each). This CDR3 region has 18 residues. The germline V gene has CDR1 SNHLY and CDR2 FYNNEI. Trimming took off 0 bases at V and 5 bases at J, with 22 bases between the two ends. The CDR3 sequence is CASSEALGRTIGGETQYF. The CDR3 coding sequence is TGTGCCAGCAGTGAAGCCCTTGGCCGGACGATAGGGGGGGAGACCCAGTACTTC.

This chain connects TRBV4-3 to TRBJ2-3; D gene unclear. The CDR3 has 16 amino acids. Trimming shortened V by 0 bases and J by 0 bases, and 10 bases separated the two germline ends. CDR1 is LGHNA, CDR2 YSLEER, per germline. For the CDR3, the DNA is TGCGCCAGCAGCCAAGATTTGTGGGAAAGCACAGATACGCAGTATTTT. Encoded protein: CASSQDLWESTDTQYF.

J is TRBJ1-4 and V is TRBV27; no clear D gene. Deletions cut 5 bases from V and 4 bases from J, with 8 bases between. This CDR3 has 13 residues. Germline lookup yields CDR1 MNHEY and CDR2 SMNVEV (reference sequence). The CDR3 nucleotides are TGTGCCAGCAGTCCACCGGGTAATGAAAAACTGTTTTTT. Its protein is CASSPPGNEKLFF.

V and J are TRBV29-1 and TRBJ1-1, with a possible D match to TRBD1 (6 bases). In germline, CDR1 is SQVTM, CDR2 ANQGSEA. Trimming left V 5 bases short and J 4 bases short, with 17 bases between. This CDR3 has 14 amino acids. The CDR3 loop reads CSVPNRVRFTEAFF. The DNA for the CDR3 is TGCAGCGTTCCCAACAGGGTTAGGTTCACTGAAGCTTTCTTT. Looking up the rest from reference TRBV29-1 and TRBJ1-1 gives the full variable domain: SAVISQKPSRDICQRGTSLTIQCQVDSQVTMMFWYRQQPGQSLTLIATANQGSEATYESGFVIDKFPISRPNLTFSTLTVSNMSPEDSSIYLCSVPNRVRFTEAFFGQGTRLTVV.

DNA of the CDR3: TGTGCCAGCAGCTTTCTAGACCTCACAGATACGCAGTATTTT. Encoded protein: CASSFLDLTDTQYF. The gene calls are TRBV13 and TRBJ2-3, with D uncertain. Trimming removed 3 bases from V and 2 bases from J, with 9 bases in between. Germline CDR1 PRHDT, CDR2 FYEKMQ (reference sequence). This CDR3 is built from 14 residues. Full variable domain (remainder filled in from reference TRBV13 and TRBJ2-3): AAGVIQSPRHLIKEKRETATLKCYPIPRHDTVYWYQQGPGQDPQFLISFYEKMQSDKGSIPDRFSAQQFSDYHSELNMSSLELGDSALYFCASSFLDLTDTQYFGPGTRLTVL.

DNA for the CDR3: TGTGCCAGCAGCTTACTTGGGCGCGACAGGGTTGAAGCTTTCTTT. Translating it yields CASSLLGRDRVEAFF. The rearrangement links TRBV7-9 to TRBJ1-1; 7 bases map to TRBD1. Germline lookup yields CDR1 SEHNR and CDR2 FQNEAQ (reference sequence). This CDR3 is 15 amino acids long. The ends lost 2 bases at V and 7 bases at J; junction bases unmatched: 10.

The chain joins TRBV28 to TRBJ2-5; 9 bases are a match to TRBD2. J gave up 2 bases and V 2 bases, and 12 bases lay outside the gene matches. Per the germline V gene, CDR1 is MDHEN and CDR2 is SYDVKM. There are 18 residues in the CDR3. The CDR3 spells CASSLPPRLAADQETQYF. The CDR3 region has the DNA TGTGCCAGCAGTTTACCCCCTCGACTAGCGGCAGATCAAGAGACCCAGTACTTC.